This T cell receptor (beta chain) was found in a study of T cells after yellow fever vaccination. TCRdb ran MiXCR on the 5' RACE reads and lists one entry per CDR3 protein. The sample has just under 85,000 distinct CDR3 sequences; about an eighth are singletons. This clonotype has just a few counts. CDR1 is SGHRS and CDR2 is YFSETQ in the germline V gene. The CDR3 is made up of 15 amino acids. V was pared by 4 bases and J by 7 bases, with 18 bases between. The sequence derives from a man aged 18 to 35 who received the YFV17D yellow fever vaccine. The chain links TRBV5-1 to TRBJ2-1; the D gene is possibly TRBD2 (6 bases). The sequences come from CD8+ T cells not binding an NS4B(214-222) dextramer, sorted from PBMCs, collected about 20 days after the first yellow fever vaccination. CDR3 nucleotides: TGCGCCAGCAGCACACGCGGGAAGACGGGGAATGAGCAGTTCTTC. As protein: CASSTRGKTGNEQFF.